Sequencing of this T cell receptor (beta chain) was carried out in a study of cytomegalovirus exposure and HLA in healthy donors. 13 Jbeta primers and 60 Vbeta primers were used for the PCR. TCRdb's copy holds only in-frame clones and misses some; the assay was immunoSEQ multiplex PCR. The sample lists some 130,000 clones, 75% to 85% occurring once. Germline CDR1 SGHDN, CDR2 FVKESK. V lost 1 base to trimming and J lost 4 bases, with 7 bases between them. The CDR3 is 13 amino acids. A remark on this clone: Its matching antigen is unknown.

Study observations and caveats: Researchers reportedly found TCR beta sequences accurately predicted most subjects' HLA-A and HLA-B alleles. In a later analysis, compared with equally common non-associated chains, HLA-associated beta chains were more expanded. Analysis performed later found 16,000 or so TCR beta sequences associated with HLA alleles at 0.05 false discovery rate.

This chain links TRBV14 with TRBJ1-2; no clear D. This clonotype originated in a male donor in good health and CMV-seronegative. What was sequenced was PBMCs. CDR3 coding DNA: TGTGCCAGCAGCCAAGCGGGTACCTATGGCTACACCTTC. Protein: CASSQAGTYGYTF.